The rows below give T cell receptor beta chains drawn from one sample of a study of early T cells in non-severe SARS-CoV-2 infection. TCRdb itself ran the 5' RACE reads through MiXCR, one entry per CDR3 protein. The sample gives some 78,000 distinct CDR3 sequences, roughly 13% of which show up once; roughly 6% is in the top ten. The sequencing input was whole blood. Receptors originate from an adult who was a healthcare worker with PCR-confirmed SARS-CoV-2 infection or an uninfected control (not recorded which). CDR3s include the opening cysteine and the closing phenylalanine or tryptophan. A D gene is named only where the DNA matches it firmly. Clone size, where shown, is once, few, many, or a class for clones that have expanded.

>TRBD1|TRBJ2-3|TRBV12-3/TRBV12-4|NA
TGTGCCAGCAGTCAAACAGGGGGCAGCTGGGATACGCAGTATTTT
CASSQTGGSWDTQYF
>NA|TRBJ2-2|TRBV18|many
TGTGCCAGCTCACCCGACAGAGAGAACACCGGGGAGCTGTTTTTT
CASSPDRENTGELFF
>NA|TRBJ2-6|TRBV10-2|many
TGCGCCAGCAGTGACACCGGATCTGGGGCCAACGTCCTGACTTTC
CASSDTGSGANVLTF
>TRBD1|TRBJ1-2|TRBV11-2|many
TGTGCCAGCAGCCCGGGACAGGGAGTTCGCTATGGCTACACCTTC
CASSPGQGVRYGYTF
>TRBD2|TRBJ2-1|TRBV29-1|NA
TGCAGCGCCCGAGCACTAGCGGGGCATGAGCAGTTCTTC
CSARALAGHEQFF
>TRBD2|TRBJ2-1|TRBV29-1|many
TGCAGCGTCTACACTAGCGGGAGGAGATCGCATGAGCAGTTCTTC
CSVYTSGRRSHEQFF
>NA|TRBJ2-3|TRBV7-3|many
TGTGCCAGCAGCCCCGGGACGACACAGTATTTT
CASSPGTTQYF
>NA|TRBJ1-1|TRBV5-1|few
TGCACCAGCAGCTTGGAAGCCAGCCTGAACACTGAAGCTTTCTTT
CTSSLEASLNTEAFF
>TRBD2|TRBJ2-1|TRBV6-6|few
TGTGCCAGCAGTTCCCTAGCGGGCTACAATGAGCAGTTCTTC
CASSSLAGYNEQFF
>TRBD2|TRBJ2-7|TRBV9|few
TGTGCCAGCAGCGTCACTAGCGGTTCGGGCCCACAGTACTTC
CASSVTSGSGPQYF
>NA|TRBJ1-5|TRBV7-9|many
TGTGCCAGCAGCTCCACGGCACACGGGAGCAATCAGCCCCAGCATTTT
CASSSTAHGSNQPQHF
>NA|TRBJ2-1|TRBV25-1|few
TGTGCCAGCAGTGGCCCAGTGAATGAGCAGTTCTTC
CASSGPVNEQFF
>NA|TRBJ2-7|TRBV14|few
TGTGCCAGCAGCCAAACCGGGACACGCAACGAGCAGTACTTC
CASSQTGTRNEQYF
>TRBD2|TRBJ2-1|TRBV28|NA
TGTGCCAGCAGCCTAATCCCACCTAGCGGGAGGCAAGGCAATGAGCAGTTCTTC
CASSLIPPSGRQGNEQFF
>TRBD1|TRBJ2-7|TRBV30|few
TGTGCCTGGAGCCCCAGGACAGGGCCAACCTACGAGCAGTACTTC
CAWSPRTGPTYEQYF
>TRBD2|TRBJ2-1|TRBV7-8|NA
TGTGCCAGCAGCTCCACTAGCGGATACTTCAATGAGCAGTTCTTC
CASSSTSGYFNEQFF
>NA|TRBJ2-7|TRBV2|NA
TGTGCCAGCAACGTGGCTAGCAGCAGCGAGCAGTACTTC
CASNVASSSEQYF
>NA|TRBJ2-1|TRBV6-2/TRBV6-3|many
TGTGCCAGCAGGAGGACGGTGAGCTCCTACAATGAGCAGTTCTTC
CASRRTVSSYNEQFF
>NA|TRBJ2-7|TRBV20-1|NA
TGCAGTGCTAGAGATACAGGAGCCTTAGCCCAGTACTTC
CSARDTGALAQYF
>TRBD1|TRBJ1-4|TRBV27|NA
TGTGCCAGCAGCCCGGGACAGGGACTTGAAAAACTGTTTTTT
CASSPGQGLEKLFF
>NA|TRBJ2-3|TRBV5-1|NA
TGCGCCAGCAGCTCCCCCCCAAAAGATACGCAGTATTTT
CASSSPPKDTQYF
>NA|TRBJ2-1|TRBV24-1|few
TGTGCCACCAGTGATTTCCCCTCCGGCACAGGGATGGGCAATGAGCAGTTCTTC
CATSDFPSGTGMGNEQFF
>TRBD2|TRBJ2-5|TRBV4-1|NA
TGCGCCAGCAGCCAGTCGGGGGGGCCTACGGAGACCCAGTACTTC
CASSQSGGPTETQYF
>TRBD1|TRBJ2-7|TRBV29-1|NA
TGCAGCGTTAAGGATGGGACAGGGAAGGGCTCCTACGAGCAGTACTTC
CSVKDGTGKGSYEQYF
>NA|TRBJ2-7|TRBV13|few
TGTGCCAGCAGCTTAACGATCTCCTACGAGCAGTACTTC
CASSLTISYEQYF
>NA|TRBJ2-3|TRBV7-2|NA
TGTGCCAGCAGCTCCGGTTTCGGCGGCCGCACAGATACGCAGTATTTT
CASSSGFGGRTDTQYF
>TRBD2|TRBJ2-3|TRBV20-1|few
TGCAGTGCTAGAGTTACTAGCGGGGGTGTTAGCACAGATACGCAGTATTTT
CSARVTSGGVSTDTQYF
>TRBD2|TRBJ2-4|TRBV6-5|NA
TGTGCCAGCAGTTCAGCCGGGGGGGCCAAAAACATTCAGTACTTC
CASSSAGGAKNIQYF
>TRBD1|TRBJ1-2|TRBV6-5|few
TGTGCCAGCGCATCAGGGGGCGTCTACACCTTC
CASASGGVYTF
>TRBD2|TRBJ2-6|TRBV3-1|many
TGTGCCAGCAGCAGGACTAGCGGGAGGACTCGCTCTGGGGCCAACGTCCTGACTTTC
CASSRTSGRTRSGANVLTF
>NA|TRBJ2-3|TRBV29-1|few
TGCAGCGTTCTTCGACTAGACACAGATACGCAGTATTTT
CSVLRLDTDTQYF
>NA|TRBJ2-2|TRBV11-2|few
TGTGCCAGCAGCTTAGAAGGGCGAGGGACCGGGGAGCTGTTTTTT
CASSLEGRGTGELFF